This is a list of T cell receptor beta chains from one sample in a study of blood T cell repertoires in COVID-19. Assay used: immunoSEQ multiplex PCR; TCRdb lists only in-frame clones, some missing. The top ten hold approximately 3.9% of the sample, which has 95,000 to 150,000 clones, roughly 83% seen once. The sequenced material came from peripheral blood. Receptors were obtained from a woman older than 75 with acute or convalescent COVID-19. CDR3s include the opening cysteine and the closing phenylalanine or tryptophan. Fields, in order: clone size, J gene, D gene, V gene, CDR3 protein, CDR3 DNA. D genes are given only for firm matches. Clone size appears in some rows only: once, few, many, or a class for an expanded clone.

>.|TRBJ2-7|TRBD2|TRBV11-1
CASSSPVSGRAYEQYF
TGTGCCAGCAGCTCCCCGGTAAGCGGGAGGGCCTACGAGCAGTACTTC
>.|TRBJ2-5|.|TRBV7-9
CASSLGGGETQYF
TGTGCCAGCAGCTTGGGGGGAGGAGAGACCCAGTACTTC
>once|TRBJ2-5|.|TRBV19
CASSQTTRSRETQYF
TGTGCCAGTAGTCAAACGACTAGATCCCGGGAGACCCAGTACTTC
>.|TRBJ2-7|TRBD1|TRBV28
CASSLRQGTEQYF
TGTGCCAGCAGTTTAAGACAGGGAACCGAGCAGTACTTC
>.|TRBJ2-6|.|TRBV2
CASSDRLSGANVLTF
TGTGCCAGCAGTGACAGGCTCTCTGGGGCCAACGTCCTGACTTTC
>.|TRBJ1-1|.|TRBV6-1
CASSEVPGGTEAFF
TGTGCCAGCAGTGAAGTCCCTGGAGGAACTGAAGCTTTCTTT
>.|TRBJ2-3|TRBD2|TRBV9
CASSVLAGNTDTQYF
TGTGCCAGCAGCGTACTAGCGGGGAACACAGATACGCAGTATTTT
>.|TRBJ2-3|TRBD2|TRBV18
CASSPSGGAGDTQYF
TGTGCCAGCTCCCCTAGCGGGGGGGCAGGAGATACGCAGTATTTT
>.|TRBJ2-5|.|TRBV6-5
CASRFPGEETQYF
TGTGCCAGCAGATTCCCAGGGGAAGAGACCCAGTACTTC
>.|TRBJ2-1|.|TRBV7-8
CASSFRITSLGEQFF
TGTGCCAGCAGCTTTCGTATCACCTCCCTCGGGGAGCAGTTCTTC
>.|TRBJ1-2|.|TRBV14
CASSQFQGAGGYTF
TGTGCCAGCAGCCAATTCCAGGGAGCGGGTGGCTACACCTTC
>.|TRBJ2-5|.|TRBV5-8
CASSPTGNRETQYF
TGTGCCAGCAGCCCCACAGGGAATAGAGAGACCCAGTACTTC
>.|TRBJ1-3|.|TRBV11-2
CASSSDRTGNTIYF
TGTGCCAGCAGTTCTGACAGAACTGGAAACACCATATATTTT
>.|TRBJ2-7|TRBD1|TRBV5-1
CASSLTGTGGGEQYF
TGCGCCAGCAGCTTGACCGGGACAGGGGGTGGCGAGCAGTACTTC
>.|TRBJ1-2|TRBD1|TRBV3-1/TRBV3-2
CASSQDRAGGGYTF
TGTGCCAGCAGCCAAGACAGGGCAGGGGGCGGCTACACCTTC
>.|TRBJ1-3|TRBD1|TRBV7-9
CASSARDSGNTIYF
TGTGCCAGCAGCGCCCGGGACAGTGGAAACACCATATATTTT
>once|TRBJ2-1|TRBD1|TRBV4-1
CASSPAGQGAIHEQFF
TGCGCCAGCAGCCCGGCTGGACAGGGGGCGATTCATGAGCAGTTCTTC